This entry concerns a single TCR beta chain. Sequencing used immunoSEQ multiplex PCR; TCRdb keeps in-frame clones, though not all of them. The sample has about 220,000 clones, roughly 84% seen once. This entry is derived from a study of blood T cell repertoires in COVID-19. Looking at the study overall: Collection of acute and convalescent COVID-19 samples took place in the United States, Italy and Spain.

This CDR3 is 15 amino acids long. Losses at the gene ends were 6 bases for V and 0 bases for J; bases not matched to a gene: 6. Germline values: CDR1 MNHEY, CDR2 SVGAGI. The sequence was obtained from a woman older than 75 with acute or convalescent COVID-19. V gene TRBV6-5 combines with J gene TRBJ2-3; TRBD1 agrees at 7 bases. The specimen sequenced was peripheral blood. The CDR3 sequence is CASRRGTVSTDTQYF. The CDR3 DNA sequence: TGTGCCAGCAGGAGGGGGACAGTAAGCACAGATACGCAGTATTTT.